The rows below give T cell receptor beta chains drawn from one sample of a study of blood T cell repertoires in COVID-19. Produced via immunoSEQ multiplex PCR; TCRdb's table is partial and in-frame only. The data contain around 130,000 clones, 88% of them seen just once; the ten biggest clones take up approximately 2%. Sequencing was done on a sample of peripheral blood. All receptors come from a man in his sixties or seventies with active COVID-19. CDR3s include the opening cysteine and the closing phenylalanine or tryptophan. Each record gives: clone size, V gene, D gene, J gene, CDR3 protein, CDR3 DNA. A D gene is named only where the DNA matches it firmly. Expanded clones are given a class, and other clones once, few, many or no size at all.

NA	TRBV21-1	NA	TRBJ2-3	CASSSPTGTRYPDTQYF	TGTGCCAGCAGCAGCCCTACCGGGACTAGATACCCAGATACGCAGTATTTT
NA	TRBV7-2	TRBD1	TRBJ1-4	CASSLGGQLNEKLFF	TGTGCCAGCAGCTTAGGGGGACAGCTTAATGAAAAACTGTTTTTT
NA	TRBV6-4	TRBD2	TRBJ2-5	CASSDSPLAGEGETQYF	TGTGCCAGCAGTGACTCGCCGCTCGCGGGAGAGGGAGAGACCCAGTACTTC
NA	TRBV6-6	NA	TRBJ2-1	CASSRLPRNEQFF	TGTGCCAGCAGTAGACTTCCTCGGAATGAGCAGTTCTTC
NA	TRBV5-1	NA	TRBJ2-5	CASSASGTQYF	TGCGCCAGCAGCGCCAGCGGGACCCAGTACTTC
NA	TRBV3-1/TRBV3-2	TRBD1	TRBJ1-2	CASSSQGGYGYTF	TGTGCCAGCAGCTCACAGGGGGGCTATGGCTACACCTTC
NA	TRBV6-4	NA	TRBJ2-3	CASSARGTDTQYF	TGTGCCAGCAGTGCCAGGGGCACAGATACGCAGTATTTT
few	TRBV2	NA	TRBJ1-5	CASSRDSPRSNQPQHF	TGTGCCAGCAGTCGGGACTCCCCAAGGAGCAATCAGCCCCAGCATTTT
NA	TRBV19	TRBD2	TRBJ2-1	CASRSTSGIDEQFF	TGTGCCAGTAGGTCGACTAGCGGGATCGATGAGCAGTTCTTC
NA	TRBV5-6	TRBD1	TRBJ2-5	CASSFTPGQQETQYF	TGTGCCAGCAGCTTTACTCCGGGACAGCAAGAGACCCAGTACTTC
NA	TRBV5-1	TRBD2	TRBJ2-3	CASHAGLATDTQYF	TGCGCCAGCCACGCGGGACTAGCCACAGATACGCAGTATTTT
few	TRBV10-2	NA	TRBJ1-6	CASSPTQTTVGYNSPLHF	TGCGCCAGCAGCCCCACCCAAACGACAGTAGGCTATAATTCACCCCTCCACTTT
once	TRBV3-1/TRBV3-2	TRBD2	TRBJ2-7	CASSQGGGLAAYEQYF	TGTGCCAGCAGCCAAGGAGGGGGACTAGCGGCCTACGAGCAGTACTTC
few	TRBV7-2	NA	TRBJ1-6	CASSLEAGRNSPLHF	TGTGCCAGCAGCTTAGAGGCAGGGCGGAATTCACCCCTCCACTTT
NA	TRBV19	NA	TRBJ1-6	CASSLGQHSYNSPLHF	TGTGCCAGTAGCCTCGGACAGCACTCCTATAATTCACCCCTCCACTTT
NA	TRBV4-2	TRBD1	TRBJ1-2	CASSRTGGDYGYTF	TGTGCCAGCTCAAGGACAGGGGGCGACTATGGCTACACCTTC
NA	TRBV5-6	TRBD1	TRBJ1-4	CASSDGTEDDEKLFF	TGTGCCAGCAGCGACGGGACAGAAGACGATGAAAAACTGTTTTTT
NA	TRBV7-2	NA	TRBJ2-3	CASSLVLSGVGRDTQYF	TGTGCCAGCAGCTTAGTATTGAGCGGAGTGGGGAGAGATACGCAGTATTTT
once	TRBV25-1	NA	TRBJ2-7	CASRLGRAYEQYF	TGTGCCAGCAGACTTGGCAGGGCCTACGAGCAGTACTTC
NA	TRBV5-1	TRBD2	TRBJ2-2	CASSPGLAQTGELFF	TGCGCCAGCAGCCCCGGACTAGCGCAAACCGGGGAGCTGTTTTTT
NA	TRBV19	NA	TRBJ2-5	CASSTFRQAKETQYF	TGTGCCAGTAGTACCTTCAGACAGGCTAAAGAGACCCAGTACTTC
NA	TRBV4-1	TRBD2	TRBJ2-1	CASSQATGAGGINEQFF	TGCGCCAGCAGCCAAGCCACTGGGGCGGGAGGGATCAATGAGCAGTTCTTC
few	TRBV2	TRBD1	TRBJ1-1	CASRTDRDTEAFF	TGTGCCAGCAGGACGGACAGGGACACTGAAGCTTTCTTT
once	TRBV21-1	NA	TRBJ1-1	CASSKTDRGDNKAFF	TGTGCCAGCAGCAAGACTGACAGGGGGGATAATAAAGCTTTCTTT
NA	TRBV6-1	NA	TRBJ1-2	CASSDISYGTAYTF	TGTGCCAGCAGTGATATTAGTTATGGGACTGCCTACACCTTC
NA	TRBV9	TRBD2	TRBJ2-2	CASRRDYLTGELFF	TGTGCCAGCCGCCGGGACTATTTAACCGGGGAGCTGTTTTTT
NA	TRBV7-9	NA	TRBJ2-1	CASSLGDSGTYNEQFF	TGTGCCAGCAGCTTAGGCGATAGCGGTACCTACAATGAGCAGTTCTTC
NA	TRBV28	TRBD2	TRBJ2-7	CASSLPRVAGVTDEQYF	TGTGCCAGCAGTTTACCCCGAGTAGCGGGAGTAACAGACGAGCAGTACTTC
NA	TRBV9	TRBD1	TRBJ1-6	CASSGQGAQNSPLHF	TGTGCCAGCAGCGGACAGGGGGCACAGAATTCACCCCTCCACTTT
NA	TRBV15	NA	TRBJ2-7	CATSPPLGAHEQYF	TGTGCCACCAGCCCCCCCTTGGGGGCCCACGAGCAGTACTTC
NA	TRBV9	NA	TRBJ1-5	CASSVGASNQPQHF	TGTGCCAGCAGCGTAGGGGCAAGCAATCAGCCCCAGCATTTT
NA	TRBV2	TRBD2	TRBJ2-5	CASSKAGGPKETQYF	TGTGCCAGCAGTAAAGCGGGAGGGCCGAAGGAGACCCAGTACTTC
NA	TRBV25-1	NA	TRBJ1-3	CASTSGGSAFGNTIYF	TGTGCCAGCACCTCCGGGGGGTCGGCCTTTGGAAACACCATATATTTT
NA	TRBV20-1	NA	TRBJ1-4	CSARMQGKLFF	TGCAGTGCTAGGATGCAGGGAAAACTGTTTTTT
NA	TRBV4-3	NA	TRBJ2-6	CASSQEVRAGANVLTF	TGCGCCAGCAGCCAAGAGGTCAGGGCTGGGGCCAACGTCCTGACTTTC
few	TRBV25-1	TRBD1	TRBJ1-4	CASSAYRGKEEKLFF	TGTGCCAGCAGTGCGTACAGGGGGAAGGAGGAAAAACTGTTTTTT
NA	TRBV5-1	TRBD1	TRBJ1-1	CASSGDRGTEAFF	TGCGCCAGCAGCGGGGACAGGGGAACTGAAGCTTTCTTT
NA	TRBV19	NA	TRBJ1-2	CASSSSGTQVYGYTF	TGTGCCAGTAGTAGTTCCGGAACCCAGGTTTATGGCTACACCTTC
NA	TRBV12-3/TRBV12-4	NA	TRBJ2-7	CASWSGPPYEQYF	TGTGCCAGCTGGAGCGGGCCCCCCTACGAGCAGTACTTC
NA	TRBV7-3	NA	TRBJ1-1	CASSPRGTMNTEAFF	TGTGCCAGCAGCCCCCGGGGGACCATGAACACTGAAGCTTTCTTT
once	TRBV9	TRBD1	TRBJ1-2	CASSAPGQGDYGYTF	TGTGCCAGCAGCGCCCCGGGACAGGGGGACTATGGCTACACCTTC
NA	TRBV5-6	TRBD2	TRBJ2-5	CASSRLGAGSQETQYF	TGTGCCAGCAGCCGCTTGGGAGCGGGATCGCAAGAGACCCAGTACTTC
once	TRBV29-1	TRBD2	TRBJ2-1	CSVVIAGGHEQFF	TGCAGCGTTGTAATAGCGGGAGGGCATGAGCAGTTCTTC
NA	TRBV4-2	TRBD1	TRBJ2-3	CASSPRDRGDTDTQYF	TGTGCCAGCAGCCCCCGGGACAGGGGAGACACAGATACGCAGTATTTT
NA	TRBV6-2/TRBV6-3	TRBD1	TRBJ2-3	CASSRLGQGTSGTDTQYF	TGTGCCAGCAGCCGCCTGGGACAGGGCACTAGCGGCACAGATACGCAGTATTTT
NA	TRBV11-2	NA	TRBJ1-2	CASSLSDDRNGYTF	TGTGCCAGCAGCCTCTCGGATGACAGAAATGGCTACACCTTC
NA	TRBV7-7	TRBD2	TRBJ2-5	CASSPTGLPQETQYF	TGTGCCAGCAGCCCTACGGGACTACCCCAAGAGACCCAGTACTTC
NA	TRBV6-5	NA	TRBJ1-2	CASSGGGLRGYTF	TGTGCCAGCAGCGGGGGGGGTTTGCGTGGCTACACCTTC
NA	TRBV3-1/TRBV3-2	NA	TRBJ2-1	CASSPVRDSYNEQFF	TGTGCCAGCAGCCCCGTGCGGGACTCCTACAATGAGCAGTTCTTC
NA	TRBV11-2	NA	TRBJ2-7	CASSLPGRDKRNEQYF	TGTGCCAGCAGCTTGCCCGGGCGGGATAAGAGGAACGAGCAGTACTTC
NA	TRBV12-3/TRBV12-4	TRBD1	TRBJ1-2	CASSIQGDYGYTF	TGTGCCAGCAGCATACAGGGGGACTATGGCTACACCTTC
NA	TRBV24-1	NA	TRBJ2-1	CATSDFRQAKSEQFF	TGTGCCACCAGTGATTTTAGGCAGGCCAAAAGTGAGCAGTTCTTC
NA	TRBV7-9	NA	TRBJ2-7	CASSPVGGNSYEQYF	TGTGCCAGCAGCCCTGTTGGGGGGAACTCCTACGAGCAGTACTTC
once	TRBV24-1	TRBD1	TRBJ1-5	CATSDSQGQGGNQPQHF	TGTGCCACCAGTGATTCCCAGGGGCAGGGGGGTAATCAGCCCCAGCATTTT
NA	TRBV29-1	TRBD2	TRBJ2-1	CSVASGRTNEQFF	TGCAGCGTTGCTAGCGGGAGGACGAATGAGCAGTTCTTC
NA	TRBV29-1	TRBD2	TRBJ2-1	CSVMGLAGAHSSYNEQFF	TGCAGCGTGATGGGACTAGCGGGGGCTCATAGCTCCTACAATGAGCAGTTCTTC
NA	TRBV4-1	NA	TRBJ1-5	CASSQDPQGLKPQHF	TGCGCCAGCAGCCAAGATCCCCAGGGACTTAAGCCCCAGCATTTT
NA	TRBV30	TRBD1	TRBJ2-4	CAWSSGTGKNIQYF	TGTGCCTGGAGTTCCGGGACAGGCAAAAACATTCAGTACTTC
NA	TRBV28	NA	TRBJ2-3	CATLGERTDTQYF	TGTGCCACCCTCGGGGAGCGCACAGATACGCAGTATTTT
NA	TRBV2	TRBD1	TRBJ2-7	CASTPGQTYEQYF	TGTGCCAGCACGCCGGGACAGACCTACGAGCAGTACTTC